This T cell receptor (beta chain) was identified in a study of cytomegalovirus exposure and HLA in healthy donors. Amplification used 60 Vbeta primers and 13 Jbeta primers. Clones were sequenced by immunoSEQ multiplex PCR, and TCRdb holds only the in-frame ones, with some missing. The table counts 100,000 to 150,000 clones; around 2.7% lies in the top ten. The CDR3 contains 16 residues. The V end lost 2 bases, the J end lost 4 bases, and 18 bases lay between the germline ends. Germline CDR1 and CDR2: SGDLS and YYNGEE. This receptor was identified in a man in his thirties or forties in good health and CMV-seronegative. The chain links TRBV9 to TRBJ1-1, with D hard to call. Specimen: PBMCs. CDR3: CASSVSTGEAFTEAFF. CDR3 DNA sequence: TGTGCCAGCAGCGTGTCAACCGGCGAGGCCTTCACTGAAGCTTTCTTT.